The rows below give T cell receptor beta chains drawn from one sample of a study of cytomegalovirus exposure and HLA in healthy donors. The data were produced by immunoSEQ multiplex PCR, yet TCRdb's version contains in-frame clones alone and is incomplete. The sample records around 120,000 clones, about 82% being singletons. The sequencing sample was made of PBMCs. The receptors shown here come from a boy younger than 18 in good health and CMV-seronegative. Each CDR3 is given with its conserved first and last residue. Each record gives: clone size, D gene, V gene, J gene, CDR3 DNA, CDR3 protein. The D gene is left open where the match is weak. Not every row has a clone size; where given, it reads once, few, many or a size class.

clone_size: -; d_call: -; v_call: TRBV5-1; j_call: TRBJ1-1; cdr3_nt: TGCGCCAGCAGCCGTGGACTGGACACTGAAGCTTTCTTT; cdr3_aa: CASSRGLDTEAFF
clone_size: -; d_call: TRBD1; v_call: TRBV30; j_call: TRBJ2-7; cdr3_nt: TGTGCCTGGAGTACAACCGGGACAGGGGTCTACGAGCAGTACTTC; cdr3_aa: CAWSTTGTGVYEQYF
clone_size: -; d_call: -; v_call: TRBV12-5; j_call: TRBJ2-7; cdr3_nt: TGTGCTAGTGGTTTGGCGCCCCCCCAGTCGGGGAGTTGGAACGAGCAGTACTTC; cdr3_aa: CASGLAPPQSGSWNEQYF
clone_size: -; d_call: -; v_call: TRBV19; j_call: TRBJ2-7; cdr3_nt: TGTGCCACCTCTATCGGGGTGGAGGAATACGAGCAGTACTTC; cdr3_aa: CATSIGVEEYEQYF
clone_size: -; d_call: TRBD2; v_call: TRBV30; j_call: TRBJ2-1; cdr3_nt: TGTGCCTGGAGCACTACACTCAGCGGCTGGGGCGGGAGTCTAATGGATGAGCAGTTCTTC; cdr3_aa: CAWSTTLSGWGGSLMDEQFF
clone_size: -; d_call: TRBD1; v_call: TRBV29-1; j_call: TRBJ1-2; cdr3_nt: TGCAGCGTCAAACAGGGGGTTCGCTATGGCTACACCTTC; cdr3_aa: CSVKQGVRYGYTF
clone_size: -; d_call: -; v_call: TRBV21-1; j_call: TRBJ1-2; cdr3_nt: TGTGCCAGCAGCAACGGACAGGGTCTCTTCTATGGCTACACCTTC; cdr3_aa: CASSNGQGLFYGYTF
clone_size: once; d_call: -; v_call: TRBV11-2; j_call: TRBJ2-1; cdr3_nt: TGTGCCAGCAGCTTACAGGCGGGACTTCTCAATGAGCAGTTCTTC; cdr3_aa: CASSLQAGLLNEQFF
clone_size: -; d_call: TRBD1; v_call: TRBV5-1; j_call: TRBJ2-5; cdr3_nt: TGCGCCAGCAGCTTTGGACAGGGGCGAGAGCAGTACTTC; cdr3_aa: CASSFGQGREQYF
clone_size: few; d_call: -; v_call: TRBV4-1; j_call: TRBJ1-2; cdr3_nt: TGCGCCAGCAGCCAGACACTGGGGAGACAACGTGCCTTTAACTATGGCTACACCTTC; cdr3_aa: CASSQTLGRQRAFNYGYTF
clone_size: once; d_call: TRBD1; v_call: TRBV19; j_call: TRBJ1-2; cdr3_nt: TGTGCCACCAGGGACAGGGGGGCTCGGAATGGCTACACCTTC; cdr3_aa: CATRDRGARNGYTF
clone_size: -; d_call: -; v_call: TRBV6-4; j_call: TRBJ1-1; cdr3_nt: TGTGCCAGCAGCCCTGAGAGGAACACTGAAGCTTTCTTT; cdr3_aa: CASSPERNTEAFF
clone_size: -; d_call: -; v_call: TRBV27; j_call: TRBJ1-1; cdr3_nt: TGTGCCAGCAGGCTGGACAGTGCGTACACTGAAGCTTTCTTT; cdr3_aa: CASRLDSAYTEAFF
clone_size: -; d_call: -; v_call: TRBV30; j_call: TRBJ1-6; cdr3_nt: TGTGCCTGGAGCATCGGGAATTCACCCCTCCACTTT; cdr3_aa: CAWSIGNSPLHF
clone_size: once; d_call: -; v_call: TRBV2; j_call: TRBJ1-3; cdr3_nt: TGTGCCAGCAGTGAATTTGAGAGCTCTGGAAACACCATATATTTT; cdr3_aa: CASSEFESSGNTIYF
clone_size: -; d_call: TRBD2; v_call: TRBV6-5; j_call: TRBJ2-7; cdr3_nt: TGTGCCAGCAGCTTTGTAGCGGGAGGCCCTTACGAGCAGTACTTC; cdr3_aa: CASSFVAGGPYEQYF
clone_size: -; d_call: -; v_call: TRBV18; j_call: TRBJ1-2; cdr3_nt: TGTGCCAGCTCACCCTCGGGGGAGCAGACCTATGGCTACACCTTC; cdr3_aa: CASSPSGEQTYGYTF
clone_size: -; d_call: TRBD1; v_call: TRBV29-1; j_call: TRBJ2-3; cdr3_nt: TGCAGCGTTGCCCGGGACAGGGTTGGAGATACGCAGTATTTT; cdr3_aa: CSVARDRVGDTQYF
clone_size: -; d_call: -; v_call: TRBV6-6; j_call: TRBJ1-3; cdr3_nt: TGTGCCAGCATCAGATCCCCCTCTGGAAACACCATATATTTT; cdr3_aa: CASIRSPSGNTIYF
clone_size: -; d_call: TRBD1; v_call: TRBV10-3; j_call: TRBJ1-5; cdr3_nt: TGTGCCATCAGGGGGACAGGCAATCAGCCCCAGCATTTT; cdr3_aa: CAIRGTGNQPQHF
clone_size: -; d_call: -; v_call: TRBV6-5; j_call: TRBJ1-5; cdr3_nt: TGTGCCAGCTCGCGGGGTGCTAGCAATCAGCCCCAGCATTTT; cdr3_aa: CASSRGASNQPQHF
clone_size: -; d_call: TRBD2; v_call: TRBV5-4; j_call: TRBJ2-3; cdr3_nt: TGTGCCAGCAGCTCACTAGCGGGAGGGCCTTTGGCAGATACGCAGTATTTT; cdr3_aa: CASSSLAGGPLADTQYF
clone_size: few; d_call: -; v_call: TRBV21-1; j_call: TRBJ1-1; cdr3_nt: TGTGCCAGCAACTCGACAGGGCAAACTGAAGCTTTCTTT; cdr3_aa: CASNSTGQTEAFF
clone_size: few; d_call: TRBD1; v_call: TRBV6-5; j_call: TRBJ1-1; cdr3_nt: TGTGCCAGCAGATTCGGACAGGGGAGTGAAGCTTTCTTT; cdr3_aa: CASRFGQGSEAFF
clone_size: -; d_call: TRBD1; v_call: TRBV10-2; j_call: TRBJ2-5; cdr3_nt: TGCGCCAGCAGACCAGGGACAGGGGGTTTCCAAGAGACCCAGTACTTC; cdr3_aa: CASRPGTGGFQETQYF
clone_size: -; d_call: -; v_call: TRBV30; j_call: TRBJ1-2; cdr3_nt: TGTGCCTGGTCCCCCCCGCTCGGACGGGAAAACTATGGCTACACCTTC; cdr3_aa: CAWSPPLGRENYGYTF
clone_size: -; d_call: -; v_call: TRBV30; j_call: TRBJ1-1; cdr3_nt: TGTGCCTGGAGTTTGGGCGCCAGGGACACTGAAGCTTTCTTT; cdr3_aa: CAWSLGARDTEAFF
clone_size: -; d_call: -; v_call: TRBV7-2; j_call: TRBJ2-4; cdr3_nt: TGTGCCAGCAGCAAGACATCGACAGGTAACATTCAGTACTTC; cdr3_aa: CASSKTSTGNIQYF
clone_size: once; d_call: -; v_call: TRBV7-9; j_call: TRBJ2-2; cdr3_nt: TGTGCGGCCGGAGTGACGCGTGCCACCGGGGAGCTGTTTTTT; cdr3_aa: CAAGVTRATGELFF